Described below is a single T cell receptor (beta chain) sequence and its context. Its antigen is as yet unknown. Naive-designated CD8 cells lacked CD45RO, were positively enriched for CCR7, and omitted terminally differentiated effector memory CD45RA+ cells. The data are from a study of shared clonotypes between healthy human individuals. For the study at large: Each donor contributed plates that comprised three CD4 naive, three CD4 memory, two CD8 naive and one CD8 memory.

Deep-level settings were used for running the assay. The sorted-subset replicate PCRs were given about 210 ng DNA, which is some 29,000 T cell genomes. Clones were sequenced by immunoSEQ multiplex PCR, and TCRdb holds only the in-frame ones, with some missing. The sample has some 2,000,000 clones, over 85% seen once; the top ten hold about 1.1%. Germline trimming cut 0 bases from V and 0 bases from J; bases unmatched to any gene: 8. The CDR3 totals 18 residues. Germline values: CDR1 KGHSH, CDR2 LQKENI. Study-level results: Among the subsets, naive ones generally showed larger estimated richness than memory ones.

The sequencing input was naive CD8+ T cells sorted from blood. The clonotype originates from a man between 18 and 35 years old in good health. V usage is TRBV18 and J usage is TRBJ2-3, with 8 bases lining up with TRBD2. The CDR3 DNA reads as TGTGCCAGCTCACCACCTACTAGCGGCGTAACTAGCACAGATACGCAGTATTTT. Amino acid sequence: CASSPPTSGVTSTDTQYF.